This entry describes one TCR beta chain. Germline V gene sequence: CDR1 SGHNT, CDR2 YENEEA. V lost 2 bases to trimming and J lost 1 base; unmatched junction nucleotides: 4. This CDR3 has 16 residues. Some clones are missing from TCRdb's copy, which holds only in-frame ones; the method was immunoSEQ multiplex PCR. Of 400,000 to 450,000 clones listed, 80% to 95% are singletons. Individuals aged about 18 to 89 years were recruited from some 26 US areas. Clinical histories supplied by participants themselves formed the basis of cohort assignment. The data are from a study of blood T cell repertoires in COVID-19. Study information: From the United States, Italy and Spain came samples of acute and convalescent COVID-19. T cells, B-cell-depleted T cells, or PBMCs provided the cDNA or gDNA that served as material.

The V and J genes are TRBV11-3 and TRBJ2-2, with 7 positions matching TRBD1. The sample was PBMCs or T cells enriched from blood (not recorded which). The source of this sequence is a man aged 18 to 29 who had recovered from COVID-19. The CDR3 here is CASSLSGQMNTGELFF. CDR3 DNA sequence: TGTGCCAGCAGCTTATCGGGACAGATGAACACCGGGGAGCTGTTTTTT.